The 13 T cell receptor beta chains below were found in one sample sequenced in a study of T cells in Graves' hyperthyroidism and ophthalmopathy. There were TCR beta CDR3 regions amplified from RNA transcripts. Primed by the HTBI set, a first-round RT-PCR was run on the TCR CDR3. MiXCR, applied by TCRdb to the multiplex PCR reads, yields one record per CDR3 protein. The sample carries over 500,000 distinct CDR3 sequences, 46% recorded once. Sequenced material: peripheral blood or thyroid tissue (not recorded which). The source of these receptors is an adult woman with Graves' disease, either hyperthyroidism or ophthalmopathy (not recorded which).

The chain recombines TRBV29-1 with TRBJ1-1, with no clear D. Between the trimmed V and J ends, which lost 7 bases and 8 bases, there was a span of 14 bases. The germline CDR1 and CDR2 sequences are SQVTM and ANQGSEA. The CDR3 has 11 amino acids. The DNA for the CDR3 is TGCAGCGCCCCCTGGATGGGGGAAGCTTTCTTT. This sequence encodes CSAPWMGEAFF.

This clonotype was observed at least ten times. The gene calls are TRBV7-9 and TRBJ1-4; D might be TRBD1 (5 bases). Looked up from germline, CDR1 is SEHNR and CDR2 is FQNEAQ (reference sequence). V lost 3 bases and J lost 8, with 22 bases in between. This CDR3 comprises 17 residues. The CDR3 here is CASSFANTGGGDEKLFF. DNA of the CDR3: TGTGCCAGCAGCTTCGCCAACACAGGCGGAGGAGACGAAAAACTGTTTTTT.

In its sample, this clonotype was seen many times. The gene calls are TRBV10-3 and TRBJ2-7; D might be TRBD1 (5 bases). Trimming cost V 7 bases and J 4 bases, with 8 bases left between them. CDR1 and CDR2 (germline): ENHRY, SYGVKD. The CDR3 is 11 residues long. The chain's CDR3 is CAIKGKYEQYF. CDR3 coding DNA: TGTGCCATCAAGGGGAAATACGAGCAGTACTTC.

V gene TRBV7-9 combines with J gene TRBJ2-7; TRBD2 agrees at 7 bases. J gave up 3 bases and V 3 bases, and 5 bases lay outside the gene matches. The CDR3 contains 14 residues. Germline lookup yields CDR1 SEHNR and CDR2 FQNEAQ (reference sequence). The CDR3, as DNA: TGTGCCAGCAGCTTGAGCGGGGATGTCTACGAGCAGTACTTC. Translation gives CASSLSGDVYEQYF.

This clonotype appeared once. V gene TRBV7-3 combines with J gene TRBJ2-2, with 7 bases lining up with TRBD1. V shed 5 bases and J 4 bases; nucleotides not matched to a gene: 10. Germline V CDR1 and CDR2: SGHTA, FQGTGA. The CDR3 has 16 amino acids. CDR3: CASSPQRAGGTGELFF. The CDR3 region has the DNA TGTGCCAGCAGCCCTCAACGGGCAGGGGGCACCGGGGAGCTGTTTTTT. The full variable domain, rest sourced from reference TRBV7-3 and TRBJ2-2, is GAGVSQTPSNKVTEKGKYVELRCDPISGHTALYWYRQSLGQGPEFLIYFQGTGAADDSGLPNDRFFAVRPEGSVSTLKIQRTERGDSAVYLCASSPQRAGGTGELFFGEGSRLTVL.

The chain combines TRBV10-2 with TRBJ1-5, with no clear D. The CDR3 is 14 amino acids. Germline CDR1 reads WSHSY; CDR2 reads SAAADI. The germline V and J ends were trimmed by 0 bases and 0 bases, with 3 bases remaining between them. The CDR3 loop reads CASSESSSNQPQHF. CDR3 DNA: TGCGCCAGCAGTGAGTCGAGTAGCAATCAGCCCCAGCATTTT.

A note on this clonotype: The junction shows a germline mismatch at one end, possibly a read error. The rearrangement joins TRBV20-1 to TRBJ1-1; D remains unclear. The CDR3 is made up of 10 amino acids. Germline V gene data show CDR1 as DFQATT and CDR2 as SNEGSKA (reference sequence). The CDR3 DNA is TGCAGTGCGGTCGGCACTGAAGCCTTCTTT. This translates into CSAVGTEAFF.

This clonotype has only a few counts. The chain uses TRBV5-1 and TRBJ1-1; the D is unclear. Trimming cost V 0 bases and J 3 bases, with 12 bases left between them. The CDR3 spans 15 residues. Germline V gene lookup returns CDR1 SGHRS and CDR2 YFSETQ. In DNA, the CDR3 is TGCGCCAGCAGCTTGGTTGGGTCCTTGGACACTGAAGCTTTCTTT. Translation gives CASSLVGSLDTEAFF.

The rearrangement uses TRBV7-9 and TRBJ2-7; possibly TRBD1 for D (6 bases). Between the trimmed V and J ends, which lost 6 bases and 2 bases, there was a span of 14 bases. CDR3 size: 14 residues. Germline CDR1 SEHNR, CDR2 FQNEAQ (reference sequence). The CDR3 loop is CASSFGGPTYEQYF. The CDR3 coding sequence is TGTGCCAGCAGTTTTGGGGGCCCCACCTACGAGCAGTACTTC.

This chain joins TRBV10-3 and TRBJ1-5; a weak D match, TRBD1 (5 bases). This CDR3 comprises 14 residues. The V gene's germline CDR1 is ENHRY and CDR2 SYGVKD. Trimming took 9 bases from V and 1 from J, leaving 13 bases between them. The CDR3 coding sequence is TGTGCCATAAAAGGGACCGAAAGCAATCAGCCCCAGCATTTT. Encoded protein: CAIKGTESNQPQHF.

The chain is built from TRBV10-3 and TRBJ2-5; no clear D. Germline CDR1 reads ENHRY; CDR2 reads SYGVKD. V was shortened by 10 bases and J by 2 bases, with 23 bases between the two germline ends. The CDR3 is 16 residues long. In DNA form, the CDR3 reads TGTGCCAGCATATCTTTTAGGGCCAGAGGACAAGAGACCCAGTACTTC. Protein: CASISFRARGQETQYF.

The V gene is TRBV7-9, the J gene TRBJ2-7; possibly TRBD1 for D (5 bases). Germline V gives CDR1 SEHNR, CDR2 FQNEAQ (reference sequence). The CDR3 is made up of 13 amino acids. CDR3 protein: CARDYAGSYEQYF. DNA of the CDR3: TGTGCTAGAGATTACGCAGGGTCCTACGAGCAGTACTTC.

This sequence joins TRBV20-1 and TRBJ2-5, with D unclear. CDR1 is DFQATT, CDR2 SNEGSKA, per germline (reference sequence). The V end was cut by 1 base, the J end by 4 bases, with 22 bases between. This CDR3 region has 17 residues. CDR3 coding DNA: TGCAGTGCTAGAGGAGTCCCGGGCCACAGAGTTGGAGAGACCCAGTACTTC. It yields the protein CSARGVPGHRVGETQYF.